Sequencing of this TCR beta chain was carried out in a study of T cells in localized non-small cell lung cancer. The V and J ends lost 6 bases and 2 bases, in that order; junction bases with no gene match: 6. The germline V gene has CDR1 SGHRS and CDR2 YFSETQ. This CDR3 spans 15 amino acids. Libraries were prepared by immunoSEQ multiplex PCR; TCRdb keeps only in-frame clonotypes and omits some of them. The sample lists some 41,000 clones; more than 85% were seen once. Here the sequenced sample was PBMCs, taken before any cancer treatment. V and J are TRBV5-1 and TRBJ2-1, with 9 bases fitting TRBD2. The clonotype comes from a woman aged 35-75 years with stage II lung adenocarcinoma. CDR3 loop: CASTLAGLTYNEQFF. CDR3 nucleotides: TGCGCCAGCACCCTAGCGGGGCTTACCTACAATGAGCAGTTCTTC.